This T cell receptor beta chain was observed in a study of early T cells in non-severe SARS-CoV-2 infection. Across the whole study: With bulk RNA from unsorted whole blood as input, sequencing yielded unpaired chains.

Germline lookup yields CDR1 GTSNPN and CDR2 SVGIG (reference sequence). V dropped 2 bases and J dropped 7 bases, with 6 bases sitting between them. The CDR3 spans 11 residues. Regarding the study as a whole: The study's VDJdb matching favored anti-spike CD8 responses and missed private and CD4 specificities.

Many counts were recorded for this clonotype. Antigen specificity is unknown. Each single cDNA molecule received a unique molecular identifier. TCRdb re-derived calls from the 5' RACE reads in MiXCR, one entry per CDR3 protein. Counted here are around 53,000 distinct CDR3 sequences, about 10% occurring once; the ten biggest clones make up over 7.5%. The gene calls are TRBV30 and TRBJ2-1; TRBD2 is a possible D gene (6 bases). This sequence originates from an adult who was a healthcare worker with PCR-confirmed SARS-CoV-2 infection or an uninfected control (not recorded which). Sample: whole blood. CDR3 sequence: CAWSRGNEQFF. In nucleotides, the CDR3 is TGTGCCTGGAGTCGGGGGAATGAGCAGTTCTTC.